This TCR beta chain was sequenced during a study of blood T cell repertoires in COVID-19. The CDR3 runs to 15 residues. Looked up from germline, CDR1 is SGHAT and CDR2 is FQNNGV. The ends lost 2 bases at V and 5 bases at J; junction bases unmatched: 5. Some clones are missing from TCRdb's copy, which holds only in-frame ones; the method was immunoSEQ multiplex PCR. The table records approximately 24,000 clones, about 89% of them present only once. Enrolment of Seattle patients took place during active infection, and they were followed longitudinally. The sequence was collected from a man between 65 and 85 years old with COVID-19, enrolled during active disease. V is TRBV11-2 and J is TRBJ2-5, with 10 bases lining up with TRBD1. The material sequenced was peripheral blood. CDR3 coding DNA: TGTGCCAGCAGCTTATGGGACAGGGGTGTGGAGACCCAGTACTTC. Translation: CASSLWDRGVETQYF.